These T cell receptor beta chains were read from a single sample in a study of blood T cell repertoires in COVID-19. Only in-frame clones appear in the TCRdb table, and some are missing; sequencing was by immunoSEQ multiplex PCR. The sample has fewer than 350,000 clones, approximately 85% seen once. The sequencing sample was made of PBMCs or T cells enriched from blood (not recorded which). The receptors originated from a man aged 30 to 45 who had recovered from COVID-19. Both conserved end residues are part of each CDR3. A D gene is named only where the DNA matches it firmly.

D	V	J	CDR3
-	TRBV6-4	TRBJ1-2	CASSPQGNYGYTF
TRBD1	TRBV4-1	TRBJ2-2	CASREGARTGELFF
TRBD2	TRBV4-2	TRBJ2-1	CASSQDSSGALDEQFF
TRBD1	TRBV7-8	TRBJ2-7	CASSSGGRSYEQYF
-	TRBV5-1	TRBJ2-7	CASSQAGGRSYEQYF
TRBD1	TRBV10-3	TRBJ1-1	CAISEAAGGYTEAFF
TRBD1	TRBV11-2	TRBJ2-3	CASSSPRDSSDTQYF
-	TRBV19	TRBJ1-2	CASRRGGGSYGYTF
TRBD2	TRBV19	TRBJ2-7	CASSSISGGAYEQYF
-	TRBV15	TRBJ1-4	CATSPGSGEKLFF